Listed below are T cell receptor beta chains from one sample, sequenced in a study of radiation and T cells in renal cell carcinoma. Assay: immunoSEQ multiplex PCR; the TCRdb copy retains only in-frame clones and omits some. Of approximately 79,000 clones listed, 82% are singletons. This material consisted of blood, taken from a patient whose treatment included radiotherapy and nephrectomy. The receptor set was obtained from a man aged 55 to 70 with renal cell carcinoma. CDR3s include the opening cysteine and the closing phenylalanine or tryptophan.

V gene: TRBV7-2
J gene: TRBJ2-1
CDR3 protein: CASSRLASGYSSYNEQFF

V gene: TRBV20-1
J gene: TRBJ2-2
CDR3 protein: CSFDSTGELFF

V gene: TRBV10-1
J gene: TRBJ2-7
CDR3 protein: CASSEGTAYEQYF

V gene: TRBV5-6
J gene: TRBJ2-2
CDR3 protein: CASSLGYPGLYTGELFF

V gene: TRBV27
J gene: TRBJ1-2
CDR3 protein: CASSPAGRAADNYGYTF

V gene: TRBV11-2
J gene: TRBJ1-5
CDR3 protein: CASSLGGFQPQHF

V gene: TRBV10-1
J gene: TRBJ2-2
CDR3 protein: CASSGQTTTGELFF

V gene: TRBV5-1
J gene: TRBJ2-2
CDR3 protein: CASSLQGTSGRAGTGELFF

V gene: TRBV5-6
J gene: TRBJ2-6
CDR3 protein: CASSYGQVDSGANVLTF

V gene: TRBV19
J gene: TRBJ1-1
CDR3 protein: CASSIGVGTEAFF

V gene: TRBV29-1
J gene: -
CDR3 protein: CSVAGPLSSYEQYF

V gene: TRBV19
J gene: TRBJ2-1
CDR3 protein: CASSRTSGATYNEQFF

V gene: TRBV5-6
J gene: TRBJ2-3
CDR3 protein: CASSLVGRDTQYF

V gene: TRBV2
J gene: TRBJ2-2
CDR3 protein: CASSGDLDTGELFF

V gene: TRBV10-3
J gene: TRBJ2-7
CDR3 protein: CAIRSRQVSYEQYF

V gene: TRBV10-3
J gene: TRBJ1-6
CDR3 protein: CATRDSYNSPLHF

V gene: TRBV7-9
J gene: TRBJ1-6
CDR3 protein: CASSLGSSYNSPLHF

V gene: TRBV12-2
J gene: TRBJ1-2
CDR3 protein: CASRLGELDYGYTF

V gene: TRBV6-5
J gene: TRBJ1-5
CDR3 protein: CASSRGQKVAQHF

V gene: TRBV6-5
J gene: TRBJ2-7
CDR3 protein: CASSRDNYEQYF

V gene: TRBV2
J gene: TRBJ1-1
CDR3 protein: CASRYDRLGDTEAFF

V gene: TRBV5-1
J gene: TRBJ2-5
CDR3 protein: CASSLGDRTQETQYF

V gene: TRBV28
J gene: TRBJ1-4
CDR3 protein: CASSPGTELEKLFF

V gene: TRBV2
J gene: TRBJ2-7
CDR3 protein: CASSRAGGIYEQYF

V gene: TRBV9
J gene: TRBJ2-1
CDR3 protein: CASSVGASAYSYNEQFF

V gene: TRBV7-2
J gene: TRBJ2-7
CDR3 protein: CASSIWTGGGLPYEQYF

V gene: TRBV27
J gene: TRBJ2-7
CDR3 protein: CASSLLGSVSYEQYF

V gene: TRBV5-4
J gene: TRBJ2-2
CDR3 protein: CASSLEGQIGELFF

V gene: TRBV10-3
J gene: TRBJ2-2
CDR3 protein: CAISDFLGTGELFF

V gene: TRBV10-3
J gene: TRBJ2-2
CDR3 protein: CAIHTTGELFF

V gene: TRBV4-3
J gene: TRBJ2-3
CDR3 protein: CASSQQGASTDTQYF

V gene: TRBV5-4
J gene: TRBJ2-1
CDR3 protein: CASSSTTENEQFF